These 9 T cell receptor beta chains originate from one sample sequenced in a study of T cell repertoires in cytomegalovirus infection. TCRdb re-called the reads through MiXCR, storing one row per CDR3 protein. The sample lists more than 400,000 distinct CDR3 sequences, around a quarter seen once, with less than 15% in the top ten. Material for sequencing was PBMCs. The receptor set was obtained from a human donor in good health (CMV status not recorded). Some clones in this sample may be carry-over from other donors' samples.

This clonotype was seen repeatedly, ten times or more. The V and J genes are TRBV7-6 and TRBJ2-1; 7 bases are a match to TRBD2. With V trimmed by 4 bases and J by 5 bases, 2 bases remained unmatched. The germline V gene encodes CDR1 SGHVS and CDR2 FNYEAQ. This CDR3 spans 13 amino acids. Here the CDR3 reads CASSSGGNNEQFF. The CDR3, as DNA: TGTGCCAGCAGCTCCGGGGGGAACAATGAGCAGTTCTTC.

J is TRBJ1-5 and V is TRBV25-1, with D uncertain. The CDR3 is 13 residues long. Germline V gives CDR1 MGHDK, CDR2 SYGVNS. The V end was cut by 2 bases, the J end by 5 bases, with 7 bases between. This CDR3 is CASSEGLDQPQHF. The DNA for the CDR3 is TGTGCCAGCAGTGAAGGCCTGGATCAGCCCCAGCATTTT.

The chain joins TRBV19 to TRBJ1-1, with TRBD1 as a possible D gene (5 bases). V dropped 6 bases and J dropped 1 base, with 12 bases sitting between them. Germline V gives CDR1 LNHDA, CDR2 SQIVND (reference sequence). The CDR3 sequence is 14 residues long. The CDR3 DNA follows: TGTGCCAGTAGCCCCCAACAGGAGAACACTGAAGCTTTCTTT. Translation gives CASSPQQENTEAFF.

There are a few counts of this clonotype. The chain is built from TRBV3-1 and TRBJ2-6; no firm D call. V was pared by 1 base and J by 0 bases, with 10 bases between. Germline CDR1 reads LGHDT; CDR2 reads YNNKEL (reference sequence). This CDR3 spans 17 amino acids. CDR3 bases: TGTGCCAGCAGCCAAGGATCGGTCCACTCTGGGGCCAACGTCCTGACTTTC. Its translation is CASSQGSVHSGANVLTF.

This clonotype was detected ten times or more. This chain uses TRBV7-2 with TRBJ1-1; the D is unclear. V lost 3 bases and J lost 8, with 10 bases in between. Germline CDR1 reads SGHTA; CDR2 reads FQGNSA. The CDR3 consists of 12 residues. CDR3 bases: TGTGCCAGCAGCTTTTTTGATGGCGAAGCTTTCTTT. This gives the protein CASSFFDGEAFF.

The table lists this clonotype with many counts. The CDR3 coding sequence is TGTGCCAGCAGCTTAGGAATCGACTTCTTGCCTCTCTACGAGCAGTACTTC. It yields the protein CASSLGIDFLPLYEQYF. The J gene is TRBJ2-7, the V gene TRBV7-2; unclear D gene. V lost 1 base and J lost 3, with 19 bases in between. The CDR3 runs to 17 residues. Germline V lookup: CDR1 SGHTA, CDR2 FQGNSA.

There are a few counts of this clonotype. Here the CDR3 DNA reads TGTGCCAGCAGCTTAGGTCTGGGGGACAGGCAAAAGTCACCCCTCCACTTT. Translated: CASSLGLGDRQKSPLHF. The chain combines TRBV7-8 with TRBJ1-6; 8 bases match TRBD1. The CDR3 is 17 amino acids. With 1 base clipped from V and 10 bases from J, the junction kept 12 bases outside the gene matches. Germline CDR1 and CDR2: SGHVS and FQNEAQ.

This clonotype was seen at least ten times. The chain is built from TRBV7-2 and TRBJ2-5; D unresolved. The germline V gene has CDR1 SGHTA and CDR2 FQGNSA. Trimming shortened V by 5 bases and J by 5 bases, and 15 bases separated the two germline ends. There are 14 residues in the CDR3. CDR3 bases: TGTGCCAGCAGCCCCCCATCGGATACGGAGACCCAGTACTTC. It is translated as CASSPPSDTETQYF.

The sample holds many counts of this clonotype. The chain joins TRBV7-2 to TRBJ1-1; maybe TRBD1 (6 bases). The CDR3 loop spans 14 amino acids. CDR1 is SGHTA, CDR2 FQGNSA, per germline. The germline V and J ends were trimmed by 6 bases and 4 bases, with 15 bases remaining between them. The CDR3 DNA is TGTGCCAGCAGTGATACAGGGTTAGGCACTGAAGCTTTCTTT. Protein: CASSDTGLGTEAFF.